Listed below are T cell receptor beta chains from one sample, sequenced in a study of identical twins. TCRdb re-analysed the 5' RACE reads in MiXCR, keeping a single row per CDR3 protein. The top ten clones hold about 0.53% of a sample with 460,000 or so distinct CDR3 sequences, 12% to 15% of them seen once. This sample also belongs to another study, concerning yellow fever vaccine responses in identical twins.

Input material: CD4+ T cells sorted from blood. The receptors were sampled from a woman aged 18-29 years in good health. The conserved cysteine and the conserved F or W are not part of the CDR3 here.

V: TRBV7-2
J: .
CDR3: ASSLVAGVLYEQY

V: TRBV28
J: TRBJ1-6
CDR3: ASNQLGRQGRSPLH

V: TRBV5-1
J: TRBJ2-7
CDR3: ASSLIPGSSYEQY

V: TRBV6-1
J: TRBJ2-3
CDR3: ASSEALLPDRAVPTDTQY

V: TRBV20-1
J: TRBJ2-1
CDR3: SARESGRAVYEQF

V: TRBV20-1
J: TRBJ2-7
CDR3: SARSSGSVYEQY

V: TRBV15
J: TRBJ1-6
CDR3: ATSRRTGTTYNSPLH

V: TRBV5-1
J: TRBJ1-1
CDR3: ASSLTTGGWTEAF

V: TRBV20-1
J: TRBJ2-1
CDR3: SARGAVYNEQF

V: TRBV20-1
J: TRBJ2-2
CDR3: SASATSGFNPGELF

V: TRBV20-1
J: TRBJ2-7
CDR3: SATSGTASYEQY

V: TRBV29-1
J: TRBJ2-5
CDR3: SVGLPLGETQY

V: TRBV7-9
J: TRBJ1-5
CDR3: ASSTGAGNQPQH

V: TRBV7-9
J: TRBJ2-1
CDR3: ASSSNRAPMYNEQF

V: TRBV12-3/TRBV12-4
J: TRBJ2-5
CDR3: ASSFRESAQY

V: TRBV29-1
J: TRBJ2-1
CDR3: SGGIGASSYNEQF

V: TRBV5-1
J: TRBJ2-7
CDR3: ASSLATSGRIDEQY

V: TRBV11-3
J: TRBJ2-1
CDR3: ASSPSPRGEQF

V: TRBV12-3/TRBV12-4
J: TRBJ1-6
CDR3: ASSGQGVGSPLH

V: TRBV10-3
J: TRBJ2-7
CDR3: AISDRVEQY

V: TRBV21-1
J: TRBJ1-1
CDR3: ASSKVKVDKAREAF